These 11 T cell receptor beta chains came from one sample sequenced in a study of blood T cell repertoires in COVID-19. Repertoires were generated with immunoSEQ multiplex PCR, while TCRdb's copy carries only in-frame clones and drops some. The table has some 300,000 clones, 85% to 90% seen once; the top ten hold about 1.2%. Sequenced input: peripheral blood. The receptors originated from a man between 65 and 80 years old with acute or convalescent COVID-19.

The CDR3 region has the DNA TGTGCCAGCTCACCCGGCAGGGAAAAACTGTTTTTT. This gives the protein CASSPGREKLFF. This rearrangement joins TRBV18 to TRBJ1-4; D remains unclear. Germline CDR1 KGHSH, CDR2 LQKENI. This CDR3 has 12 amino acids. V lost 3 bases and J 8 bases, leaving 7 bases between the germline ends.

V gene TRBV15 combines with J gene TRBJ1-5, with D maybe TRBD1 (5 bases). The CDR3 has 14 amino acids. Trimming pared 0 bases from V and 9 bases from J, leaving 12 bases between. Looked up from germline, CDR1 is LNHNV and CDR2 is YYDKDF (reference sequence). The DNA for the CDR3 is TGTGCCACCAGCAGAGATACGGCAGGGCGGCCCCAGCATTTT. Protein sequence: CATSRDTAGRPQHF.

V usage is TRBV18 and J usage is TRBJ1-6, with 7 bases that match TRBD1. The CDR3 is made up of 13 amino acids. With V trimmed by 8 bases and J by 7 bases, 5 bases remained unmatched. Germline-derived CDR1 and CDR2 are KGHSH and LQKENI. CDR3 DNA: TGTGCCAGCCGAGAGACAGGGAATTCACCCCTCCACTTT. It specifies CASRETGNSPLHF.

The J gene is TRBJ1-5, the V gene TRBV19; a weak D match, TRBD1 (6 bases). This CDR3 is built from 12 residues. Trimming took 7 bases from V and 11 from J, leaving 15 bases between them. Germline loops: CDR1 LNHDA, CDR2 SQIVND (reference sequence). As DNA, the CDR3 is TGTGCCAGTATTACAGGGCATGGGACCCAGCATTTT. This codes for CASITGHGTQHF.

This sequence joins TRBV28 and TRBJ1-1, with 7 bases identical to TRBD1. Germline V gene lookup returns CDR1 MDHEN and CDR2 SYDVKM. Germline trimming cut 1 base from V and 5 bases from J; bases unmatched to any gene: 7. The CDR3 runs to 15 residues. Here the CDR3 reads CASSLLGGSGTEAFF. The DNA for the CDR3 is TGTGCCAGCAGTTTATTAGGGGGCTCGGGGACTGAAGCTTTCTTT.

The genes are TRBV14 and TRBJ2-7; possible D gene TRBD2, 6 bases. Germline assignment: CDR1 SGHDN and CDR2 FVKESK. There are 15 residues in the CDR3. Between the trimmed V and J ends, which lost 4 bases and 2 bases, there was a span of 15 bases. Here the CDR3 DNA reads TGTGCCAGCAGCCCTCATCTGGCGGGGCCCTACGAGCAGTACTTC. Translation gives CASSPHLAGPYEQYF.

This chain links TRBV18 with TRBJ2-4; 9 nucleotides match TRBD1. Germline-derived CDR1 and CDR2 are KGHSH and LQKENI. The CDR3 has 18 amino acids. With V trimmed by 0 bases and J by 0 bases, 6 bases remained unmatched. The CDR3 bases are TGTGCCAGCTCACCACCGATGACAGGGGGGTCAGCCAAAAACATTCAGTACTTC. Its translation is CASSPPMTGGSAKNIQYF. Full variable domain (outside the CDR3, taken from reference TRBV18 and TRBJ2-4): NAGVMQNPRHLVRRRGQEARLRCSPMKGHSHVYWYRQLPEEGLKFMVYLQKENIIDESGMPKERFSAEFPKEGPSILRIQQVVRGDSAAYFCASSPPMTGGSAKNIQYFGAGTRLSVL.

The V gene is TRBV6-1, the J gene TRBJ2-7, with a possible D match to TRBD1 (6 bases). This CDR3 spans 16 amino acids. Germline assignment: CDR1 MNHNS and CDR2 SASEGT. V lost 3 bases and J 2 bases, leaving 17 bases between the germline ends. The CDR3 is CASSDQPGTSPYEQYF. The CDR3 DNA reads as TGTGCCAGCAGTGATCAACCTGGGACATCTCCCTACGAGCAGTACTTC.

The chain couples TRBV19 to TRBJ1-2; no clear D gene. Trimming took off 3 bases at V and 5 bases at J, with 13 bases between the two ends. Germline CDR1 reads LNHDA; CDR2 reads SQIVND (reference sequence). The CDR3 consists of 14 residues. The CDR3: CASSITRMTYGYTF. CDR3 sequence (DNA): TGTGCCAGTAGTATCACACGAATGACATATGGCTACACCTTC. Drawing the rest from reference TRBV19 and TRBJ1-2, the complete variable domain is DGGITQSPKYLFRKEGQNVTLSCEQNLNHDAMYWYRQDPGQGLRLIYYSQIVNDFQKGDIAEGYSVSREKKESFPLTVTSAQKNPTAFYLCASSITRMTYGYTFGSGTRLTVV.

This clone was counted a single time. The chain joins TRBV2 to TRBJ1-1, with D possibly being TRBD1 (5 bases). CDR1 and CDR2 (germline): SNHLY, FYNNEI. With 1 base removed from V and 7 bases from J, the gap between germline ends came to 10 bases. The CDR3 extends over 13 amino acids. As DNA, the CDR3 is TGTGCCAGCAGTGAAGAGGGGTACGGTGAAGCTTTCTTT. This gives the protein CASSEEGYGEAFF.

In DNA, the CDR3 is TGTGCCAGCATAAATTATAATTCACCCCTCCACTTT. It is translated as CASINYNSPLHF. V usage is TRBV28 and J usage is TRBJ1-6; D unclear. The V gene's germline CDR1 is MDHEN and CDR2 SYDVKM. V was clipped by 7 bases and J by 4 bases, with 5 bases between them. CDR3 length equals 12 residues. Filled out from reference TRBV28 and TRBJ1-6, the complete variable domain reads DVKVTQSSRYLVKRTGEKVFLECVQDMDHENMFWYRQDPGLGLRLIYFSYDVKMKEKGDIPEGYSVSREKKERFSLILESASTNQTSMYLCASINYNSPLHFGNGTRLTVT.